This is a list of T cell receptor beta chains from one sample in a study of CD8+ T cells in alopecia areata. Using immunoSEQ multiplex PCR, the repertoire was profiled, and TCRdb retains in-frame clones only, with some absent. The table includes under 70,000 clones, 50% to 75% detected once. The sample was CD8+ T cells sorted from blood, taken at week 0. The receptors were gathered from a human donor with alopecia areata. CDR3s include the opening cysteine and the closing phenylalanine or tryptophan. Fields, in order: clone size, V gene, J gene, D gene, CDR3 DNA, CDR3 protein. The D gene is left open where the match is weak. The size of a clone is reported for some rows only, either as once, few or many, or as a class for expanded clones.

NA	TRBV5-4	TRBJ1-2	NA	TGTGCCAGCAGCTTGCTCGTCTCTTCTTATGGCTACACCTTC	CASSLLVSSYGYTF
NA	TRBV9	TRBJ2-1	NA	TGTGCCAGCAGCACACAGGATTCTCGGTACAATGAGCAGTTCTTC	CASSTQDSRYNEQFF
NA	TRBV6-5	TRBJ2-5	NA	TGTGCCAGCAGTTACTCGACTATGGGGCAGGAGACCCAGTACTTC	CASSYSTMGQETQYF
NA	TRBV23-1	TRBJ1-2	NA	TGCGCCAGCAGTCAATCGAGGGGTTTCCTGCCTAACTATGGCTACACCTTC	CASSQSRGFLPNYGYTF
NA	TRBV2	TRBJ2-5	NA	TGTGCCACTTCCGGGCGGGCCACTAACCAAGAGACCCAGTACTTC	CATSGRATNQETQYF
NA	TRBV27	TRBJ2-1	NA	TGTGCCAGCCGACCTACAGCCACCAGCTCCTACAATGAGCAGTTCTTC	CASRPTATSSYNEQFF
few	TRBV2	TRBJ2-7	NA	TGTGCCAGCAGCTTTAGAGGTGGCGCCTACGAGCAGTACTTC	CASSFRGGAYEQYF
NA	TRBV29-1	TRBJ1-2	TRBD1	TGCAGCGCCGGACAGGCCCTCTATGGCTACACCTTC	CSAGQALYGYTF
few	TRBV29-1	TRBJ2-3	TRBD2	TGCAGCGTTGTGTGGCGGGGGAGGGATACGCAGTATTTT	CSVVWRGRDTQYF
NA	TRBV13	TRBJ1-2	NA	TGTGCCAGCAGCTTAGAGGGTGGCGGCTACACCTTC	CASSLEGGGYTF
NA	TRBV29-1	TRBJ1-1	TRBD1	TGCAGCGTTAGACAGGGGCCCACTGAAGCTTTCTTT	CSVRQGPTEAFF
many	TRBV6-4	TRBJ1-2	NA	TGTGCCAGCAGTAGGTACCTTAATGGCTACACCTTC	CASSRYLNGYTF
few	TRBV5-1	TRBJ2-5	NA	TGCGCCAGCAGCTTGGAGGGCGGGGCGCAGGAGACCCAGTACTTC	CASSLEGGAQETQYF
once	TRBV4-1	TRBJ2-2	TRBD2	TGCGCCAGCAGCCAGGGACTAGCGGGCCCCGGGGAGCTGTTTTTT	CASSQGLAGPGELFF
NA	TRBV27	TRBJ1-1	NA	TGTGCCAGCAGGCTATTCGGGGGGATGAACACTGAAGCTTTCTTT	CASRLFGGMNTEAFF
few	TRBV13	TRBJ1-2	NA	TGTGCCAGCAGCCGCGGATGGGGAGAGACGGGCTACACCTTC	CASSRGWGETGYTF
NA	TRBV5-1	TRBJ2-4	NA	TGCGCCAGCAGCGGAGAAGGCAAAAACATTCAGTACTTC	CASSGEGKNIQYF
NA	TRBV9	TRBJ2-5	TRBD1	TGTGCCAGCAGCGTAGGGGGACAGGGGATGGAGACCCAGTACTTC	CASSVGGQGMETQYF
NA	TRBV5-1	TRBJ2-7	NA	TGCGCCAGCAGCCATGACAGGTCTTACGAGCAGTACTTC	CASSHDRSYEQYF
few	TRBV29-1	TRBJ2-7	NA	TGCAGCGTTGTGACCGGGCTTGGAGAGCAGTACTTC	CSVVTGLGEQYF
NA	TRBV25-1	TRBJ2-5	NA	TGTGCCAGCCGTGAAGACTGGGGCGACCAAGAGACCCAGTACTTC	CASREDWGDQETQYF
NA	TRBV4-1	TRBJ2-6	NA	TGCGCCAGCAGCCTTGGGGCCAACGTCCTGACTTTC	CASSLGANVLTF
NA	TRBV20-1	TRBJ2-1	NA	TGCAGTGCTAAGCATGAGCAGTTCTTC	CSAKHEQFF
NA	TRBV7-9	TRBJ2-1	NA	TGTGCCAGCAGCTTAAGCTCCTACAATGAGCAGTTCTTC	CASSLSSYNEQFF